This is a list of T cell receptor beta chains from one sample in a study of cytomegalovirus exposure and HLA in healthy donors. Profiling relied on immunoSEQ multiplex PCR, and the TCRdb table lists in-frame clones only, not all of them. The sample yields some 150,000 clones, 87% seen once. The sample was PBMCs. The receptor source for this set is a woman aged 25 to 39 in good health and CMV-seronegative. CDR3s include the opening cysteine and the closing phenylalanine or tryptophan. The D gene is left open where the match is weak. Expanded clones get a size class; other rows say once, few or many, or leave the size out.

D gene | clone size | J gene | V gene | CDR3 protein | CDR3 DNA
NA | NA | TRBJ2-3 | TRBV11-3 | CASSLDTGDTQYF | TGTGCCAGCAGCTTAGATACAGGAGATACGCAGTATTTT
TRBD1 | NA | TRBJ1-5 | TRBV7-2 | CASSSRTGRNQPQHF | TGTGCCAGCAGCTCTCGGACAGGGCGGAACCAGCCCCAGCATTTT
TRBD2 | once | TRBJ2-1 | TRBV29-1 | CSVQTGLAYNEQFF | TGCAGCGTACAGACGGGACTAGCCTACAATGAGCAGTTCTTC
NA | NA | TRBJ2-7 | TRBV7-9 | CASSPSDRSREQYF | TGTGCCAGCAGCCCATCCGACAGATCTCGCGAGCAGTACTTC
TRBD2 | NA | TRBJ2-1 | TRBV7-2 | CASSSYSGVTYNEQFF | TGTGCCAGCAGCTCATATAGCGGGGTCACCTACAATGAGCAGTTCTTC
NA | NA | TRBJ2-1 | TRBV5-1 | CASSLGQSYNEQFF | TGCGCCAGCAGCTTGGGGCAGTCCTACAATGAGCAGTTCTTC
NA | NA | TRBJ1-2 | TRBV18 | CASSPRTGAGSGYTF | TGTGCCAGCTCACCACGAACAGGTGCTGGTTCTGGCTACACCTTC
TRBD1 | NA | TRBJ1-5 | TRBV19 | CASSTGQGRFNQPQHF | TGTGCCAGTAGTACCGGACAGGGGCGATTCAATCAGCCCCAGCATTTT
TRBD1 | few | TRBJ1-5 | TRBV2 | CASRPGQGAGNQPQHF | TGTGCCAGCAGACCCGGACAGGGGGCGGGCAATCAGCCCCAGCATTTT
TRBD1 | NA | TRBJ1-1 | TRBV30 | CAWTKKTGLWAEAFF | TGTGCCTGGACTAAAAAGACAGGGCTCTGGGCTGAAGCTTTCTTT
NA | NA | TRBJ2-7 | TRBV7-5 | CVRSSLHRTGGYEQYF | TGTGTCAGAAGCTCCCTGCACCGGACAGGGGGATACGAGCAGTACTTC
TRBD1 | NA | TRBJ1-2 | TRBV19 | CASSIMTGTNYGYTF | TGTGCCAGTAGTATCATGACAGGGACTAACTATGGCTACACCTTC
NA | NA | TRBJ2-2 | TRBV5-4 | CASSLDQIDGELFF | TGTGCCAGCAGCTTGGATCAGATCGACGGGGAGCTGTTTTTT
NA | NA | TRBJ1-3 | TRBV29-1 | CSVEIPGSGNTIYF | TGCAGCGTTGAAATTCCAGGCTCTGGAAACACCATATATTTT
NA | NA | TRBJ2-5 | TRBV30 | CAWTPPGEETQYF | TGTGCCTGGACCCCACCGGGGGAAGAGACCCAGTACTTC
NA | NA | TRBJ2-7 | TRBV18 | CASSRDNNNEQYF | TGTGCCAGCTCACGGGACAACAACAACGAGCAGTACTTC
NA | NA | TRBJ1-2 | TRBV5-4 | CASSLGQNYGYTF | TGTGCCAGCAGCTTGGGTCAGAACTATGGCTACACCTTC
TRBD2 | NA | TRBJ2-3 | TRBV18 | CASSPLAGTSGSPDTQYF | TGTGCCAGCTCACCGTTAGCAGGGACTAGCGGGAGCCCAGATACGCAGTATTTT
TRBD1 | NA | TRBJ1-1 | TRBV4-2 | CASSQVRTGGTEPAFF | TGTGCCAGCAGCCAAGTGCGGACAGGGGGGACTGAACCGGCTTTCTTT
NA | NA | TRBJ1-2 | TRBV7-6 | CASSQGSDYGHTF | TGTGCCAGCAGTCAGGGGAGCGACTATGGCCACACCTTC
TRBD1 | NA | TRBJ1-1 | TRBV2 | CASSEASLGQGSASNTEAFF | TGTGCCAGCAGTGAAGCGTCCTTGGGACAGGGGTCCGCATCGAACACTGAAGCTTTCTTT
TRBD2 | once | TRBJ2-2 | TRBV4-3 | CASSQGLAGGPSSNTGELFF | TGCGCCAGCAGCCAAGGACTAGCGGGGGGGCCAAGTTCGAACACCGGGGAGCTGTTTTTT
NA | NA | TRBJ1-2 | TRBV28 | CASSSRDVGYTF | TGTGCCAGCAGTTCCCGGGATGTTGGCTACACCTTC
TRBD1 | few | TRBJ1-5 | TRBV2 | CASTTGGNQPQHF | TGTGCCAGCACGACAGGGGGAAATCAGCCCCAGCATTTT
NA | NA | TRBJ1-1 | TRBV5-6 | CASSQGGWGTEAFF | TGTGCCAGCAGCCAAGGCGGGTGGGGAACTGAAGCTTTCTTT
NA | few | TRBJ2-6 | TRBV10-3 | CAISERGGSSGANVLTF | TGTGCCATCAGTGAGAGGGGTGGCAGCTCTGGGGCCAACGTCCTGACTTTC
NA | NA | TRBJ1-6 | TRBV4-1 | CASSPLAGNNSPLHF | TGCGCCAGCAGCCCGTTGGCAGGGAATAATTCACCCCTCCACTTT
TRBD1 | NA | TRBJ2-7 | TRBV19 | CASSWTGRAYEQYF | TGTGCCAGTAGTTGGACAGGACGAGCCTACGAGCAGTACTTC
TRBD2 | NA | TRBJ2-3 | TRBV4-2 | CASSQEGAGGPADTQYF | TGTGCCAGCAGCCAAGAGGGCGCGGGGGGGCCCGCAGATACGCAGTATTTT
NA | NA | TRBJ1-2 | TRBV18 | CASSPNRQAPRSGYTF | TGTGCCAGCTCCCCGAATCGACAGGCCCCCCGGTCTGGCTACACCTTC
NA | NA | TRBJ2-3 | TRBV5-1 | CASSLSTIDTQYF | TGCGCCAGCAGCTTATCGACAATAGATACGCAGTATTTT
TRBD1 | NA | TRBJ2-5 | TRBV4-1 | CASSQTTGGDGETQYF | TGCGCCAGCAGCCAAACTACAGGGGGCGACGGAGAGACCCAGTACTTC
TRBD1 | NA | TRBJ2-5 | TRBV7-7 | CASSLGQGRRQETQYF | TGTGCCAGCAGCTTGGGACAGGGCCGACGACAAGAGACCCAGTACTTC
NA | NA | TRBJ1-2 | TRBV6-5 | CASSYSGAGYGYTF | TGTGCCAGCAGTTACTCGGGGGCGGGCTATGGCTACACCTTC
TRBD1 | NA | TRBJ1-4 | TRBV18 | CASSQGQDGEKLFF | TGTGCCAGCTCACAGGGACAGGACGGCGAAAAACTGTTTTTT
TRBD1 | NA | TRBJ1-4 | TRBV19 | CASSAGQGAREKLFF | TGTGCCAGTAGTGCGGGACAGGGGGCGCGGGAAAAACTGTTTTTT
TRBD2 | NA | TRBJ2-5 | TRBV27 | CASSHLRTSGRWETQYF | TGTGCCAGCAGCCACCTCAGGACTAGCGGGAGGTGGGAGACCCAGTACTTC
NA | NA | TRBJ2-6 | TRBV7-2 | CASLTANLLSGANVLTF | TGTGCCAGCCTTACAGCTAATCTCCTCTCTGGGGCCAACGTCCTGACTTTC
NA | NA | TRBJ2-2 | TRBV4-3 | CASSHLGGRGTGELFF | TGCGCCAGCAGCCACTTGGGGGGGCGCGGCACCGGGGAGCTGTTTTTT
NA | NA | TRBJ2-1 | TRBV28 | CASSLWTWVGRYEQFF | TGTGCCAGCAGTTTATGGACTTGGGTTGGTCGGTATGAGCAGTTCTTC
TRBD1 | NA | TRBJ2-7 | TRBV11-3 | CASSLAQGGSYEQYF | TGTGCCAGCAGCTTAGCACAGGGGGGCTCCTACGAGCAGTACTTC
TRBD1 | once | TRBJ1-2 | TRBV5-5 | CASSRLTGKDYGYTF | TGTGCCAGCAGCCGATTGACAGGGAAGGACTATGGCTACACCTTC
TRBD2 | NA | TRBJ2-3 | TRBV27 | CASSLIAGVTDTQYF | TGTGCCAGCAGTTTAATAGCGGGAGTCACAGATACGCAGTATTTT
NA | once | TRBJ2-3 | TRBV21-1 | CASSKGDRRPGTDTQYF | TGTGCCAGCAGCAAAGGTGACAGGCGTCCAGGCACAGATACGCAGTATTTT
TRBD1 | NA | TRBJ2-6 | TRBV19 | CASLPDRARTGANVLTF | TGTGCCAGTCTTCCCGACAGGGCCCGGACTGGGGCCAACGTCCTGACTTTC
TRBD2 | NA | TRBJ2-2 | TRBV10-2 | CAGFNTGGVTGELFF | TGCGCCGGGTTTAATACGGGAGGTGTGACCGGGGAGCTGTTTTTT
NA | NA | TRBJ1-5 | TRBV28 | CASSLEEGNQPQHF | TGTGCCAGCAGTTTAGAGGAGGGCAATCAGCCCCAGCATTTT
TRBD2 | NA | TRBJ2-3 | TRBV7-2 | CASSLFASGGPTDTQYF | TGTGCCAGCAGCTTATTTGCTAGCGGGGGGCCCACAGATACGCAGTATTTT
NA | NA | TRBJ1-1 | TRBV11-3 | CASSLDGAPGTEAFF | TGTGCCAGCAGCTTAGATGGGGCCCCCGGCACTGAAGCTTTCTTT
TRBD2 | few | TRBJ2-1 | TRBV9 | CASSVDSGGAKGNEQFF | TGTGCCAGCAGCGTAGATAGCGGGGGGGCGAAGGGGAATGAGCAGTTCTTC
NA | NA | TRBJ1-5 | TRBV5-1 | CASSPDGVNQPQHF | TGCGCCAGCAGCCCGGACGGGGTGAATCAGCCCCAGCATTTT
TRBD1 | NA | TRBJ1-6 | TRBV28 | CASSPRTGANSPLHF | TGTGCCAGCAGTCCGCGGACAGGGGCGAATTCACCCCTCCACTTT
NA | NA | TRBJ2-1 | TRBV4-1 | CASSQDLGASSYNEQFF | TGCGCCAGCAGCCAAGATTTGGGGGCGAGCTCCTACAATGAGCAGTTCTTC
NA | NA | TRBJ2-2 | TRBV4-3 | CASSQDAGASGELFF | TGCGCCAGCAGCCAAGATGCAGGGGCATCCGGGGAGCTGTTTTTT
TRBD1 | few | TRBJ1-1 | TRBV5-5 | CASSLEGARTEAFF | TGTGCCAGCAGCTTGGAGGGGGCCCGGACTGAAGCTTTCTTT